This T cell receptor beta chain is from a study of blood T cell repertoires in COVID-19. Whole-study context: The study drew acute and convalescent COVID-19 samples from the United States, Italy and Spain.

Under the authors' procedure: Amplification of reference gene primers was used by the study to estimate nucleated cell counts. Libraries were prepared by immunoSEQ multiplex PCR; TCRdb keeps only in-frame clonotypes and omits some of them. D and trimming come from the DNA, and the V and J calls and clone size come from that table. The table records a few hundred thousand clones, 91% of them present only once. Deletions cut 4 bases from V and 5 bases from J, with 19 bases between. This CDR3 spans 15 amino acids. Germline lookup yields CDR1 SGDLS and CDR2 YYNGEE. Individuals drawn from 24 US areas were roughly 18 to 89 years old.

Source material: PBMCs or T cells enriched from blood (not recorded which). The V and J genes are TRBV9 and TRBJ2-7, with TRBD1 as a possible D gene (8 bases). The source of this sequence is a human donor in a cohort exposed to, infected with or recovered from COVID-19 (not recorded which). The donor label of this sample is uncertain. The CDR3 sequence: CASSPGQGLRDEQYF. CDR3 DNA sequence: TGTGCCAGCAGCCCAGGACAGGGACTACGAGACGAGCAGTACTTC.